A single T cell receptor (beta chain) is shown here with its context. Its antigen remains unidentified. This entry is derived from a study of T cell responses to AZD1222 COVID-19 vaccine. CDR1 is MDHEN and CDR2 is SYDVKM in the germline V gene. V was clipped by 5 bases and J by 8 bases; unmatched bases: 12. The CDR3 is 17 residues long. Measured with immunoSEQ multiplex PCR; TCRdb has only the in-frame clones, and not every one. The data show approximately 190,000 clones, approximately 93% seen once. Findings and caveats of the study: At 160-218 and 743-854, vaccine-associated CD4 TCRs were dominant, and they spanned spike. There were repertoire samples only from the period after the peak T cell response. Clonal diversity was possibly underestimated, and the donors were mostly white British, with more females. Breadth and depth of Spike-specific TCRs rose after two AZD1222 doses.

The sample here was peripheral blood, taken 28 days after the second AZD1222 dose. This receptor was obtained from an adult who received the AZD1222 COVID-19 vaccine. The chain couples TRBV28 to TRBJ2-1, with 13 bases lining up with TRBD2. CDR3 DNA sequence: TGTGCCAGCAGTGTCGGACTAGCGGGGGACTTTGAGGATGAGCAGTTCTTC. Amino acid sequence: CASSVGLAGDFEDEQFF.